Below are 31 T cell receptor beta chains sequenced from a single sample in a study of memory CD4+ T cells and cytomegalovirus serostatus. Using immunoSEQ multiplex PCR, the repertoire was profiled, and TCRdb retains in-frame clones only, with some absent. The data contain over 35,000 clones, about three quarters of them singletons. The sort gate was single viable CD3+CD4+CD8-CD45RO+ cells for memory CD4+ T cells. Sequenced sample: memory CD4+ T cells from blood. All receptors come from an adult in good health and CMV-seronegative.

This clone was counted a few times. V gene TRBV27 combines with J gene TRBJ1-1, with 10 bases lining up with TRBD1. V gave up 2 bases and J gave up 1 base; unmatched junction bases: 4. CDR3 length: 16 amino acids. CDR1 is MNHEY, CDR2 SMNVEV, per germline (reference sequence). The CDR3 loop reads CASSLRGTGANTEAFF. CDR3 DNA sequence: TGTGCCAGCAGTTTAAGGGGGACAGGGGCGAACACTGAAGCTTTCTTT.

V is TRBV2 and J is TRBJ1-2, with 8 bases lining up with TRBD1. Germline V gene data show CDR1 as SNHLY and CDR2 as FYNNEI. The CDR3 spans 15 residues. The trim removed 6 bases at V and 2 bases at J, leaving 8 bases unmatched. Here the CDR3 DNA reads TGTGCCAGCAGCGTTGGACAGGGCGGAAACTATGGCTACACCTTC. This encodes CASSVGQGGNYGYTF.

The CDR3 is CASGLVGTGGPGELFF. The CDR3 nucleotides are TGTGCTAGTGGTTTGGTGGGCACAGGGGGTCCCGGGGAGCTGTTTTTT. The rearrangement joins TRBV12-5 to TRBJ2-2; TRBD1 agrees at 8 bases. Germline values: CDR1 LGHNT, CDR2 FRNRAP. The V gene end was trimmed by 0 bases and the J gene end by 6 bases; junction bases not matched to a gene: 6. This CDR3 has 16 amino acids.

The V and J genes are TRBV6-1 and TRBJ2-5, with TRBD1 as a possible D gene (6 bases). Between the trimmed V and J ends, which lost 2 bases and 9 bases, there was a span of 19 bases. The CDR3 consists of 15 residues. The germline V gene has CDR1 MNHNS and CDR2 SASEGT. The CDR3: CASSEKLGGSVAQYF. The CDR3 nucleotides are TGTGCCAGCAGTGAAAAACTAGGGGGATCGGTGGCCCAGTACTTC.

The rearrangement joins TRBV6-1 to TRBJ1-2, with D perhaps TRBD1 (5 bases). The CDR3 totals 14 residues. Germline values: CDR1 MNHNS, CDR2 SASEGT. Deletions cut 4 bases from V and 4 bases from J, with 13 bases between. CDR3: CASSASRDGYGYTF. CDR3 nucleotide sequence: TGTGCCAGCAGTGCCTCCCGGGACGGCTATGGCTACACCTTC.

This chain links TRBV18 with TRBJ1-2, with TRBD1 as a possible D gene (5 bases). V lost 5 bases and J 3 bases, leaving 10 bases between the germline ends. From germline, CDR1 is KGHSH and CDR2 LQKENI. The CDR3 is 13 residues long. The CDR3 nucleotides read TGTGCCAGCTCAGCCGGGACGGACTATGGCTACACCTTC. Translated: CASSAGTDYGYTF.

The V and J genes are TRBV5-1 and TRBJ1-2; D may be TRBD1 (5 bases). Germline V gene data show CDR1 as SGHRS and CDR2 as YFSETQ. V lost 3 bases and J lost 4, with 13 bases in between. This CDR3 contains 14 residues. In DNA, the CDR3 is TGCGCCAGCAGCTCCCAGGCAGGGTCCTATGGCTACACCTTC. Translating gives CASSSQAGSYGYTF. The whole variable domain, filled in from reference TRBV5-1 and TRBJ1-2, reads KAGVTQTPRYLIKTRGQQVTLSCSPISGHRSVSWYQQTPGQGLQFLFEYFSETQRNKGNFPGRFSGRQFSNSRSEMNVSTLELGDSALYLCASSSQAGSYGYTFGSGTRLTVV.

By sample share, this clone is medium-sized. The chain recombines TRBV27 with TRBJ1-2; no firm D call. Between the trimmed V and J ends, which lost 0 bases and 4 bases, there was a span of 9 bases. The CDR3 totals 14 residues. Germline lookup yields CDR1 MNHEY and CDR2 SMNVEV (reference sequence). CDR3 bases: TGTGCCAGCAGTTTATCGCGAAATCTCTATGGCTACACCTTC. As protein: CASSLSRNLYGYTF.

The chain joins TRBV5-1 to TRBJ1-6; 10 bases agree with TRBD1. Germline V gene lookup returns CDR1 SGHRS and CDR2 YFSETQ. The CDR3 contains 14 residues. The V gene end was trimmed by 7 bases and the J gene end by 9 bases; junction bases not matched to a gene: 7. In DNA form, the CDR3 reads TGCGCCAGCGGGACAGGGGAGGGTAGTTCACCCCTCCACTTT. As protein: CASGTGEGSSPLHF.

The chain has TRBV5-8 and TRBJ2-5; TRBD1 is a possible D gene (5 bases). The CDR3 has 15 residues. The V gene's germline CDR1 is SGHTS and CDR2 YDEGEE. V lost 3 bases and J lost 5, with 17 bases in between. The CDR3 nucleotides read TGTGCCAGCAGCTCCCTGGTACGATCAGGGGAGACCCAGTACTTC. As protein: CASSSLVRSGETQYF.

The V gene is TRBV6-1, the J gene TRBJ2-7; 8 nucleotides match TRBD1. V shed 3 bases, J shed 0 bases, and the junction held 13 bases outside the gene matches. Germline V gives CDR1 MNHNS, CDR2 SASEGT. The CDR3 totals 18 residues. The CDR3 protein is CASSEQGPQGAFSYEQYF. The CDR3 DNA is TGTGCCAGCAGTGAGCAGGGGCCCCAGGGGGCCTTCTCCTACGAGCAGTACTTC.

This chain links TRBV27 with TRBJ2-7; 10 bases are shared with TRBD1. Per the germline V gene, CDR1 is MNHEY and CDR2 is SMNVEV (reference sequence). Germline trimming cut 6 bases from V and 7 bases from J; bases unmatched to any gene: 6. This CDR3 has 13 amino acids. The chain's CDR3 is CASRGQGLGEQYF. In DNA form, the CDR3 reads TGTGCCAGCAGGGGACAGGGGTTAGGTGAGCAGTACTTC.

V is TRBV5-1 and J is TRBJ2-7; D ambiguous. The germline CDR1 and CDR2 sequences are SGHRS and YFSETQ. Trimming stripped 3 bases from V and 7 bases from J, with 8 bases between. This CDR3 is 11 amino acids long. CDR3 loop: CASSSTLEQYF. As DNA, the CDR3 is TGCGCCAGCAGCTCGACCTTAGAGCAGTACTTC.

This clone was observed a few times. This rearrangement joins TRBV5-6 to TRBJ1-2; a weak D match, TRBD1 (5 bases). The V gene's germline CDR1 is SGHDT and CDR2 YYEEEE. V lost 1 base to trimming and J lost 3 bases, with 19 bases between them. This CDR3 comprises 17 residues. The CDR3, as DNA: TGTGCCAGCAGCTTGAAACTTAACCCACAGGCCTACTATGGCTACACCTTC. This encodes CASSLKLNPQAYYGYTF.

The chain uses TRBV25-1 and TRBJ2-7, with D unclear. Trimming stripped 2 bases from V and 1 base from J, with 9 bases between. The length of the CDR3 is 14 residues. Germline assignment: CDR1 MGHDK and CDR2 SYGVNS. In DNA form, the CDR3 reads TGTGCCAGCAGTGAACAGGTCCAATCCTACGAGCAGTACTTC. Protein: CASSEQVQSYEQYF.

For this clone: The same CDR3 arises from other DNA sequences in this sample as well. This sequence joins TRBV18 and TRBJ1-4; D is unresolved. From germline, CDR1 is KGHSH and CDR2 LQKENI. This CDR3 has 13 residues. V was cut by 3 bases and J by 0 bases, with 2 bases left in between. The CDR3 DNA reads TGTGCCAGCTCACCCGCAACTAATGAAAAACTGTTTTTT. This codes for CASSPATNEKLFF.

The chain's CDR3 is CASSHVRLGGYTF. The CDR3 nucleotides are TGTGCCAGCAGCCACGTCAGGCTGGGTGGCTACACCTTC. The chain carries TRBV16 and TRBJ1-2; D is uncertain. The CDR3 has 13 residues. Trimming stripped 3 bases from V and 7 bases from J, with 12 bases between. Germline CDR1 is KGHSY and CDR2 is FQNENV. Based on the CDR3 plus reference TRBV16 and TRBJ1-2, the full variable domain is GEEVAQTPKHLVRGEGQKAKLYCAPIKGHSYVFWYQQVLKNEFKFLISFQNENVFDETGMPKERFSAKCLPNSPCSLEIQATKLEDSAVYFCASSHVRLGGYTFGSGTRLTVV.

The rearrangement joins TRBV5-1 to TRBJ2-3, with D possibly being TRBD1 (6 bases). From germline, CDR1 is SGHRS and CDR2 YFSETQ. V was shortened by 0 bases and J by 2 bases, with 7 bases between the two germline ends. This CDR3 contains 14 residues. Here the CDR3 DNA reads TGCGCCAGCAGCTTGGGGGACACCACAGATACGCAGTATTTT. Residues: CASSLGDTTDTQYF. The full variable domain, with the rest looked up from reference TRBV5-1 and TRBJ2-3, is KAGVTQTPRYLIKTRGQQVTLSCSPISGHRSVSWYQQTPGQGLQFLFEYFSETQRNKGNFPGRFSGRQFSNSRSEMNVSTLELGDSALYLCASSLGDTTDTQYFGPGTRLTVL.

The CDR3 sequence: CASSSAAGGRGNQPQHF. As DNA, the CDR3 is TGTGCCAGCAGCTCGGCTGCCGGGGGACGAGGCAATCAGCCCCAGCATTTT. The chain links TRBV7-8 to TRBJ1-5; possibly TRBD1 for D (5 bases). V lost 4 bases to trimming and J lost 2 bases, with 18 bases between them. The CDR3 extends over 17 amino acids. Germline loops: CDR1 SGHVS, CDR2 FQNEAQ.

In its sample, this clone was seen once. The chain has TRBV5-1 and TRBJ2-2; perhaps TRBD2 as D (6 bases). Germline lookup yields CDR1 SGHRS and CDR2 YFSETQ. The CDR3 is 17 amino acids. The V gene lost 0 bases and the J gene lost 4 bases, with 16 bases spanning the gap. This CDR3 is CASSLGLVGPGTGELFF. As DNA, the CDR3 is TGCGCCAGCAGCTTGGGACTAGTGGGTCCGGGCACCGGGGAGCTGTTTTTT.

The chain combines TRBV7-2 with TRBJ2-3; tentative D call: TRBD2 (6 bases). This CDR3 comprises 15 residues. Germline V CDR1 and CDR2: SGHTA, FQGNSA. V was pared by 2 bases and J by 2 bases, with 11 bases between. The CDR3: CASSLSSGITDTQYF. CDR3 DNA sequence: TGTGCCAGCAGCTTAAGTAGCGGAATCACAGATACGCAGTATTTT.

V is TRBV7-2 and J is TRBJ2-3, with D unresolved. The CDR3 runs 14 residues. The V and J ends lost 5 bases and 0 bases respectively, with 9 bases between them. The germline V gene encodes CDR1 SGHTA and CDR2 FQGNSA. CDR3 amino acids: CASSPLESTDTQYF. The CDR3 DNA reads as TGTGCCAGCAGCCCACTCGAAAGCACAGATACGCAGTATTTT. The variable domain in full, with the rest retrieved from reference TRBV7-2 and TRBJ2-3, is GAGVSQSPSNKVTEKGKDVELRCDPISGHTALYWYRQSLGQGLEFLIYFQGNSAPDKSGLPSDRFSAERTGGSVSTLTIQRTQQEDSAVYLCASSPLESTDTQYFGPGTRLTVL.

The V and J genes are TRBV12-5 and TRBJ1-6, with 7 bases that match TRBD1. The trim removed 6 bases at V and 9 bases at J, leaving 11 bases unmatched. CDR3 length: 15 amino acids. Germline V lookup: CDR1 LGHNT, CDR2 FRNRAP. The CDR3 sequence is CASGSATGVGSPLHF. DNA for the CDR3: TGTGCTAGTGGCTCCGCTACAGGGGTTGGTTCACCCCTCCACTTT.

V usage is TRBV6-5 and J usage is TRBJ2-3; possible D gene TRBD2, 7 bases. The CDR3 runs to 14 residues. Germline V gene sequence: CDR1 MNHEY, CDR2 SVGAGI. Trimming took off 5 bases at V and 2 bases at J, with 11 bases between the two ends. The CDR3 DNA reads TGTGCCAGCAGTAGGGGGGGGAACACAGATACGCAGTATTTT. Translating it yields CASSRGGNTDTQYF.

CDR3 in DNA: TGTGCCAGCAGCCCGAACAGGGGGCCTGGGGAGCAGTACTTC. It yields the protein CASSPNRGPGEQYF. The rearrangement links TRBV11-1 to TRBJ2-7, with 9 nucleotides matching TRBD1. The J segment lost 7 bases and the V segment lost 5 bases, leaving 9 bases of the junction unmatched. The CDR3 length is 14 residues. Germline CDR1 SGHAT, CDR2 FQDESV (reference sequence).

The rearrangement joins TRBV7-2 to TRBJ2-5; tentatively, D is TRBD1 or TRBD2 (5 bases each). Trimming took 4 bases from V and 1 from J, leaving 10 bases between them. CDR1 SGHTA and CDR2 FQGNSA come from the germline V gene. The length of the CDR3 is 14 residues. CDR3 region: CASSSGATQETQYF. CDR3 sequence (DNA): TGTGCCAGCAGCTCCGGGGCAACCCAAGAGACCCAGTACTTC.

The chain links TRBV29-1 to TRBJ2-1, with a weak D call TRBD1 (6 bases). The germline V and J ends were trimmed by 7 bases and 2 bases, with 9 bases remaining between them. Germline CDR1 and CDR2: SQVTM and ANQGSEA. The CDR3 loop spans 12 amino acids. The CDR3 DNA follows: TGCAGCGGGGACACTACCTACAATGAGCAGTTCTTC. This gives the protein CSGDTTYNEQFF.

This chain uses TRBV2 with TRBJ2-6; unclear D gene. The germline V gene has CDR1 SNHLY and CDR2 FYNNEI. The CDR3 is made up of 15 amino acids. V lost 4 bases and J 4 bases, leaving 11 bases between the germline ends. The CDR3 sequence is CASSGSRGGANVLTF. Written as DNA, the CDR3 is TGTGCCAGCAGTGGAAGCCGTGGAGGGGCCAACGTCCTGACTTTC.

The rearrangement links TRBV7-9 to TRBJ1-4, with 7 bases lining up with TRBD1. The germline gives CDR1 SEHNR, CDR2 FQNEAQ (reference sequence). After removal of 3 bases from V and 7 bases from J, the junction contained 8 bases not matched to a gene. The CDR3 runs to 15 residues. Here the CDR3 reads CASSLDGTDFEKLFF. The CDR3, as DNA: TGTGCCAGCAGCTTGGACGGGACAGACTTTGAAAAACTGTTTTTT.

The chain joins TRBV2 to TRBJ2-2; no clear D. There are 13 residues in the CDR3. Between the trimmed V and J ends, which lost 6 bases and 6 bases, there was a span of 11 bases. The germline V gene encodes CDR1 SNHLY and CDR2 FYNNEI. DNA of the CDR3: TGTGCCAGCAGGAGTGACGTTCCCGGGGAGCTGTTTTTT. Translated: CASRSDVPGELFF.

CDR3 region: CASGVTGELFF. The CDR3 DNA reads TGTGCCAGCGGGGTCACCGGGGAGCTGTTTTTT. This chain connects TRBV7-9 to TRBJ2-2; D gene ambiguous. The CDR3 sequence is 11 residues long. Trimming took 8 bases from V and 4 from J, leaving 5 bases between them. Germline loops: CDR1 SEHNR, CDR2 FQNEAQ (reference sequence).